The T cell receptor beta chain described here comes from a study of T cell repertoires in cytomegalovirus infection. One entry per CDR3 protein results from TCRdb running MiXCR on the reads. Among some 480,000 distinct CDR3 sequences listed, around a third were seen once. With V trimmed by 2 bases and J by 2 bases, 5 bases remained unmatched. Germline values: CDR1 SGHTS, CDR2 YDEGEE. The CDR3 loop spans 16 amino acids. Points from the study as a whole: Carriers of CMV and the relevant HLA type were discriminated by public TCR beta frequency. HLA-C-restricted CMV clonotypes gave the most frequent clonotype in two of eight donors.

As regards this clonotype: Its specificity is unknown.

This specimen consisted of cultured PBMCs, obtained from culture after CMV antigen stimulation. This chain links TRBV5-8 with TRBJ2-1; 9 nucleotides match TRBD1. The TCR originated in a human donor in good health (CMV status not recorded). Some clones in this sample may be carry-over from other donors' samples. The CDR3 DNA reads as TGTGCCAGCAGCTTTTTCCGGGACAGGGCCTACAATGAGCAGTTCTTC. Its translation is CASSFFRDRAYNEQFF.